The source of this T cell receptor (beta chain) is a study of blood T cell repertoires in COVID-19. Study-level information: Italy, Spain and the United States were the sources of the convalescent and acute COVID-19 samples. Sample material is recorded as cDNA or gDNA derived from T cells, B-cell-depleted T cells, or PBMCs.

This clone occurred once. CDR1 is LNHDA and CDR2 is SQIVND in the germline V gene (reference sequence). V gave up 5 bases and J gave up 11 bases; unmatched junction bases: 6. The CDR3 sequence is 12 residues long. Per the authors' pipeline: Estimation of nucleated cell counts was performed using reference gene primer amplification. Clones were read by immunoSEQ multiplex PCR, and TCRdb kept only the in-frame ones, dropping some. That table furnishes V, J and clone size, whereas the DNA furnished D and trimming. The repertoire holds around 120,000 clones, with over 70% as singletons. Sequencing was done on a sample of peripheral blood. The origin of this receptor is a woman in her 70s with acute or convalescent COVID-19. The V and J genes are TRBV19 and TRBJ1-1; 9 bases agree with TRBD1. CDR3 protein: CASSAWTGDAFF. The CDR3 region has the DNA TGTGCCAGTAGTGCCTGGACAGGGGACGCTTTCTTT.